This T cell receptor beta chain appears in the sequencing data of a study of a mutant IDH1 vaccine in newly diagnosed glioma (dated by TCRdb to 2020 to 2022). Turning to the overall study: Vaccination began 4-6 weeks after radiotherapy alone, or alongside temozolomide cycles in the chemotherapy-containing groups. The roughly 32 treated patients were approximately 62% male and around 40% female, with a mean age of approximately 40 years. For exploratory analyses, 25 to 30 treated patients had longitudinal TCRB deep sequencing done wherever samples were available. The week-35 safety follow-up was designated visit V12, and the week-47 end of study was designated visit V13. Before enrollment, patients had received standard therapy of radiotherapy alone, temozolomide alone, or radiochemotherapy with temozolomide; most received the combination. Six visits were used for peripheral blood collection: V03 (baseline), V05, V07, V10, V12 and V13. Results the study describes overall, beyond this receptor: Availability determined which PBMC samples were chosen for TCRB deep sequencing. Pseudoprogression seemed to be unrelated to changes in the top peripheral T cell clonotypes found by TCRB sequencing. The authors stated that sample limitations prevented analyses of patient blood samples from being reproduced. Immune responses induced by the vaccine were seen in roughly 95% of patients across multiple MHC alleles.

As concerns this clone: Its antigen specificity is not known. No base-level quality is on record; no much larger clone is a single base apart.

The junction shows trimming of 6 bases on V and 2 bases on J, and the gene matches do not reach 6 bases of it. The CDR3 goes from the cysteine to the phenylalanine over 15 residues. The retained sequence is limited to the CDR3, 45 bases, with the frame set at the first base. The germline V gene (reference sequence) supplies CDR1 LNHDA and CDR2 SQIVND. This specimen's time point label, per the study, means: week 35, safety follow-up. Each vaccine dose, consisting of 300 ug of a 20-mer mutant IDH1 peptide in Montanide, was administered subcutaneously with topical imiquimod. Across visits V03 through V10, patients got a total of eight vaccinations, given in weeks 1, 3, 5, 7, 11, 15, 19 and 23. Donors had newly diagnosed WHO grade 3 or 4 IDH1-mutant astrocytomas with loss of nuclear ATRX. The samples were drawn from NOA16, a multicentre, single-arm, open-label phase I trial in Germany that tested a mutant IDH1 peptide vaccine in humans for the first time. Genomic DNA for TCRB sequencing was extracted from EDTA blood using the DNeasy Blood and Tissue Kit.

Receptors were amplified or captured by the immunoSEQ multiplex PCR assay. Following the manufacturer's protocol, the hsTCRB Kit was used to amplify rearranged TCR beta chain sequences. TCRB libraries were sequenced on an Illumina MiSeq. The original methods were these. The proprietary platform of the kit vendor was used for demultiplexing, trimming and gene mapping. The table was pulled from immuneACCESS by TCRdb, which kept in-frame rearrangements only. Such tables lose some clones; where checked, under half of the loss comes from unresolved V genes, and the rest has no known cause. The DNA gave D and trimming, while V, J and clone size come from that table. Present in this sample are about 27,000 clones, more than 75% of which were seen just once. Clones ranked in the top ten supply approximately 8% of the sample.

The rearrangement combines TRBV19 with TRBJ1-4; 7 central nucleotides agree with TRBD1. The sequences come from PBMCs, collected from a glioma patient whose treatment included an IDH1 peptide vaccine. This TCR came from a man between 45 and 60 years old with glioma. The DNA sequence is as follows: TGTGCCAGTAGGCCAGGGGGAATGACTAATGAAAAACTGTTTTTT. Translation gives CASRPGGMTNEKLFF.